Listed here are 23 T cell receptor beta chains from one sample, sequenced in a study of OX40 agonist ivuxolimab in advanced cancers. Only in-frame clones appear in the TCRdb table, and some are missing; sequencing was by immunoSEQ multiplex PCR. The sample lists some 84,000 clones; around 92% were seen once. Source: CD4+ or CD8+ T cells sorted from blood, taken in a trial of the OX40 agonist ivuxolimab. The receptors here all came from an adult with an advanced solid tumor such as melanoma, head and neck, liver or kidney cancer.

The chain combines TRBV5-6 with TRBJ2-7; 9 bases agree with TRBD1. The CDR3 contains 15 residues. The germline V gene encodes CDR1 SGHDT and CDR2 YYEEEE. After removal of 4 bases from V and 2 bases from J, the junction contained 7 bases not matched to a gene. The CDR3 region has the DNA TGTGCCAGCAGCCCCACCGGGACAGGGACCTACGAGCAGTACTTC. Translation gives CASSPTGTGTYEQYF.

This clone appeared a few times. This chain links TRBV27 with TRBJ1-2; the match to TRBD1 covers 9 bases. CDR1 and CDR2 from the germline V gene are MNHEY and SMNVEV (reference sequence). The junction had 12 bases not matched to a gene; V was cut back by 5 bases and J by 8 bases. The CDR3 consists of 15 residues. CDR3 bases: TGTGCCAGCAGTCGCGTGACCACAGGGGGCGACGGCTACACCTTC. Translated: CASSRVTTGGDGYTF.

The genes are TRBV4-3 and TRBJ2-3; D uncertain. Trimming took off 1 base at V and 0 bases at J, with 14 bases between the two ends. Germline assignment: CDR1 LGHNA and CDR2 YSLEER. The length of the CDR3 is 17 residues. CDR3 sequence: CASSQAPAQASTDTQYF. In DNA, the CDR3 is TGCGCCAGCAGCCAAGCCCCGGCCCAAGCAAGCACAGATACGCAGTATTTT.

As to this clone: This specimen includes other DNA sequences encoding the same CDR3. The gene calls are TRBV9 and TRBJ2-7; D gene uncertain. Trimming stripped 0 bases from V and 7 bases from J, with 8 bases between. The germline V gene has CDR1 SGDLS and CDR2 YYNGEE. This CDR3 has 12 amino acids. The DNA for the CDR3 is TGTGCCAGCAGCGTAGGGACGGCGGAGCAGTACTTC. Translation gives CASSVGTAEQYF.

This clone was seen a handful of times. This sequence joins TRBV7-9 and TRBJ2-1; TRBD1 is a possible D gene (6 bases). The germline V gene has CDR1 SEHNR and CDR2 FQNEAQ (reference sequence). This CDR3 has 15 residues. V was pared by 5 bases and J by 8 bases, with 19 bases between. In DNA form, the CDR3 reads TGTGCCAGCAGCCCCCCCGCAGGGGCTTATCATGAGCAGTTCTTC. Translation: CASSPPAGAYHEQFF.

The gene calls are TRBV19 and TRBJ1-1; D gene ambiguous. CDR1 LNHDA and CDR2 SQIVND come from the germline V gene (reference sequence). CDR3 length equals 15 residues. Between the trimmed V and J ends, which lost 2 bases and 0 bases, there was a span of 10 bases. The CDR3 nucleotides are TGTGCCAGTAGTATATCTCCAGGAATGAACACTGAAGCTTTCTTT. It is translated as CASSISPGMNTEAFF.

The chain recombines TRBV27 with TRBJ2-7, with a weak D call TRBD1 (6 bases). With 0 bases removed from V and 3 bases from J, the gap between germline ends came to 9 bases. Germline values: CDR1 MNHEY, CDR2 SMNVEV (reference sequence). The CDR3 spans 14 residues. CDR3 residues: CASSLSSDSYEQYF. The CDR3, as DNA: TGTGCCAGCAGTTTATCCTCGGACAGCTACGAGCAGTACTTC.

CDR3 sequence reads: CASSAILPDTQYF. As DNA, the CDR3 is TGTGCCAGCAGTGCTATCCTCCCAGATACGCAGTATTTT. The chain combines TRBV6-6 with TRBJ2-3; D not resolved. Per the germline V gene, CDR1 is MNHNY and CDR2 is SVGAGI (reference sequence). The CDR3 runs 13 residues. V dropped 5 bases and J dropped 4 bases, with 10 bases sitting between them.

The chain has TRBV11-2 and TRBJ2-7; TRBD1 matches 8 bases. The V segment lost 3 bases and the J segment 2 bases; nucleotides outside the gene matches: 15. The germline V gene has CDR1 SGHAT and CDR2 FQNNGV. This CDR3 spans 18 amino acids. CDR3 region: CASSFALGLGQVPYEQYF. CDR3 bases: TGTGCCAGCAGCTTCGCACTCGGGCTGGGACAGGTACCCTACGAGCAGTACTTC.

The CDR3 DNA sequence: TGTGCCAGCAGCTTATGGGGGGGAGAGACCCAGTACTTC. This encodes CASSLWGGETQYF. The rearrangement uses TRBV7-8 and TRBJ2-5, with 7 bases fitting TRBD2. With 2 bases clipped from V and 4 bases from J, the junction kept 1 base outside the gene matches. CDR3 length: 13 residues. Germline V gene lookup returns CDR1 SGHVS and CDR2 FQNEAQ.

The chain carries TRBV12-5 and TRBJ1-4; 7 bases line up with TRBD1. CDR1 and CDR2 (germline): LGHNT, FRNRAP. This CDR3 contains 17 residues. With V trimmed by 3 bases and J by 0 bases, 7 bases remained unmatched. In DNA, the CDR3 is TGTGCTAGTGGTTTCTTGCCGGGGACAGCAACTAATGAAAAACTGTTTTTT. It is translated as CASGFLPGTATNEKLFF.

The chain's CDR3 is CASSPQGPYEQYF. The CDR3 nucleotides are TGTGCCAGCAGCCCCCAGGGCCCCTACGAGCAGTACTTC. The chain is built from TRBV11-2 and TRBJ2-7; a weak D match, TRBD1 (5 bases). The germline V and J ends were trimmed by 5 bases and 2 bases, with 10 bases remaining between them. The CDR3 is made up of 13 amino acids. Germline V lookup: CDR1 SGHAT, CDR2 FQNNGV. The full variable domain, with the rest looked up from reference TRBV11-2 and TRBJ2-7, is EAGVAQSPRYKIIEKRQSVAFWCNPISGHATLYWYQQILGQGPKLLIQFQNNGVVDDSQLPKDRFSAERLKGVDSTLKIQPAKLEDSAVYLCASSPQGPYEQYFGPGTRLTVT.

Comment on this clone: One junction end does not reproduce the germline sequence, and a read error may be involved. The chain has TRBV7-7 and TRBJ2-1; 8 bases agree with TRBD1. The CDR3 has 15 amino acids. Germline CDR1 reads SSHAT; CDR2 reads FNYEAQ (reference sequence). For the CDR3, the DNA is TGTGCTAGCAGCTCTGGGACAGGACCCTACAATGAGCAGTTCTTC. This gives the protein CASSSGTGPYNEQFF.

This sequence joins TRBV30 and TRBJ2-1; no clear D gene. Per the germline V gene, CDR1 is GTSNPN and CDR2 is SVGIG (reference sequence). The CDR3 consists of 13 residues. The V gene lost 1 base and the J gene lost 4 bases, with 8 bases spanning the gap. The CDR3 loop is CAWSELGYNEQFF. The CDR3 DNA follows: TGTGCCTGGAGTGAGTTGGGATACAATGAGCAGTTCTTC.

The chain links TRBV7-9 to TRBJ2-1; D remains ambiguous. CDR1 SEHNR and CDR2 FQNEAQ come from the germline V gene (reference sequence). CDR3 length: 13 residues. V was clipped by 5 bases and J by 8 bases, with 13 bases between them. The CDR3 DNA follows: TGTGCCAGCAGCCAAGGCGGCTGGGATGAGCAGTTCTTC. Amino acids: CASSQGGWDEQFF.

DNA for the CDR3: TGTGCCAGCAGTGACAGGGGGCTTGAGACCCAGTACTTC. Translated, it gives CASSDRGLETQYF. This sequence joins TRBV6-6 and TRBJ2-5; 10 bases align to TRBD1. J was trimmed by 5 bases and V by 5 bases; bases with no gene match: 2. CDR1 and CDR2 from the germline V gene are MNHNY and SVGAGI (reference sequence). The CDR3 covers 13 residues.

CDR3 loop: CASSLVMGASTDTQYF. The CDR3 DNA sequence: TGTGCCAGCAGCCTGGTAATGGGGGCTAGCACAGATACGCAGTATTTT. The rearrangement uses TRBV7-9 and TRBJ2-3; a weak D match, TRBD1 (6 bases). The ends were cut back, 5 bases at V and 0 bases at J, with 15 bases in the middle. Germline CDR1 and CDR2: SEHNR and FQNEAQ (reference sequence). This CDR3 is 16 amino acids long.

The CDR3 protein is CASSFGGVEQFF. CDR3 DNA: TGTGCCAGCAGCTTTGGGGGGGTTGAGCAGTTCTTC. The chain combines TRBV7-9 with TRBJ2-1; 7 nucleotides agree with TRBD2. Germline V gives CDR1 SEHNR, CDR2 FQNEAQ (reference sequence). J gave up 9 bases and V 3 bases, and 2 bases lay outside the gene matches. CDR3 length: 12 residues.

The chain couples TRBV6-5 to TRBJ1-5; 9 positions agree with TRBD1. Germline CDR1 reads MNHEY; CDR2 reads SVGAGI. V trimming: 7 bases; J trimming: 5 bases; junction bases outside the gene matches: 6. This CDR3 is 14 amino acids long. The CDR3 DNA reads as TGTGCCAGCACTCCGGACAGGGGCCATCAGCCCCAGCATTTT. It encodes CASTPDRGHQPQHF.

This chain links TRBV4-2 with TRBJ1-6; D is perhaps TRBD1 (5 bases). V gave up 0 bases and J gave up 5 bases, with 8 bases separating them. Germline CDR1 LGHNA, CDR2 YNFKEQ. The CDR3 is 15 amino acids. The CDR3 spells CASSQDQTDNSPLHF. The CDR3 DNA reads TGTGCCAGCAGCCAAGATCAGACAGATAATTCACCCCTCCACTTT.

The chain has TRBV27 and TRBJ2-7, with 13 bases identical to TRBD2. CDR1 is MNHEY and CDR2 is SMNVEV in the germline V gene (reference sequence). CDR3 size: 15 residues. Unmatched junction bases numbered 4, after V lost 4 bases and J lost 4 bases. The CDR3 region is CASSSTSGGAYEQYF. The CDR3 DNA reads TGTGCCAGCAGTTCCACTAGCGGGGGGGCTTACGAGCAGTACTTC.

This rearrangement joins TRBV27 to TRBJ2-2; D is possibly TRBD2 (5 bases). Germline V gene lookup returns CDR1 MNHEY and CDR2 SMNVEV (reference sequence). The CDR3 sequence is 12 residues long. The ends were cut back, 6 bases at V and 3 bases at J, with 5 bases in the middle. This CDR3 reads CASRDYTGELFF. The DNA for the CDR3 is TGTGCCAGCAGGGACTACACCGGGGAGCTGTTTTTT.

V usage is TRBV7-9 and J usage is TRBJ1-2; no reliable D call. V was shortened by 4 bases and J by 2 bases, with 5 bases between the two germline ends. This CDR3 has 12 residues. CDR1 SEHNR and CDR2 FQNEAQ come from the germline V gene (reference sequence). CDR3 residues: CASSYDNYGYTF. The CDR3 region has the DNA TGTGCCAGCAGCTACGACAACTATGGCTACACCTTC.